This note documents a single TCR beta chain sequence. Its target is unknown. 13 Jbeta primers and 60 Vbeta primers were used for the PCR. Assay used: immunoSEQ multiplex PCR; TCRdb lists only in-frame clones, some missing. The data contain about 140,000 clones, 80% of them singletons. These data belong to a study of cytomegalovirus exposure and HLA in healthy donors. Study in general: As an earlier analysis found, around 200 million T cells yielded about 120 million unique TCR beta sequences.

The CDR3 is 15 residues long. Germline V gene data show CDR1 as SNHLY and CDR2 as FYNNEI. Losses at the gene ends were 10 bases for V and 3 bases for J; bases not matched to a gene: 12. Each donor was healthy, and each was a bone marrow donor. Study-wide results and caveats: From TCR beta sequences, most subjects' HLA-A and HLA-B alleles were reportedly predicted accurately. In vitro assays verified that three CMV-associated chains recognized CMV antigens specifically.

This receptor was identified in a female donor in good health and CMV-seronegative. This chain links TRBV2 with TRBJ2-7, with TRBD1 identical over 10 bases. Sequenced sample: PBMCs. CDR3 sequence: CATSAGTGVYYEQYF. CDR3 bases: TGTGCCACTTCGGCCGGGACAGGGGTCTACTACGAGCAGTACTTC.